This T cell receptor beta chain derives from a study of blood T cell repertoires in COVID-19. Turning to the study itself: Samples representing acute and convalescent COVID-19 were sourced from the United States, Italy and Spain. PBMCs, B-cell-depleted T cells, or T cells provided the cDNA or gDNA that made up the material.

Those enrolled in Seattle joined during active infection and were followed longitudinally afterward. Germline V gene data show CDR1 as LNHDA and CDR2 as SQIVND (reference sequence). Trimming stripped 5 bases from V and 5 bases from J, with 9 bases between. The CDR3 consists of 12 residues. Points on this clone: Other DNA sequences in this specimen translate into the identical CDR3.

Authors' methods: Using reference gene primer amplification, nucleated cell counts were estimated. Here immunoSEQ multiplex PCR was the method, and the copy in TCRdb shows in-frame clones only, minus some. The V and J calls and clone size come from that table; D and trimming were worked out from the DNA. Among over 250,000 clones listed, 84% were seen once. Sample: peripheral blood. The receptor was derived from a human donor with COVID-19, enrolled during active disease. The donor label of this sample is uncertain. The V call is TRBV19, the J call TRBJ2-5; D is perhaps TRBD2 (6 bases). In nucleotides, the CDR3 is TGTGCCAGTAGTCCTGGAGGGGAGACCCAGTACTTC. This encodes CASSPGGETQYF.